This passage covers 6 T cell receptor beta chains from one sample sequenced in a study of T cells after yellow fever vaccination. TCRdb processed the 5' RACE reads anew with MiXCR; each CDR3 protein has one entry. Of 450,000 to 650,000 distinct CDR3 sequences listed, about a fifth are singletons. Sequencing used PBMCs, obtained approximately 22 days after the first yellow fever vaccination. Receptors were obtained from a man in his late teens or twenties who received the YFV17D yellow fever vaccine.

This chain links TRBV20-1 with TRBJ2-1; 8 nucleotides align to TRBD2. V gave up 6 bases and J gave up 2 bases; unmatched junction bases: 12. Germline V lookup: CDR1 DFQATT, CDR2 SNEGSKA (reference sequence). The CDR3 length is 16 residues. CDR3 sequence: CSARPSGFLPYNEQFF. In DNA, the CDR3 is TGCAGTGCCAGACCTAGCGGGTTCCTCCCCTACAATGAGCAGTTCTTC.

This clonotype occurred many times. The chain employs TRBV5-1 and TRBJ2-4; TRBD1 might be the D (6 bases). The CDR3 runs to 16 residues. Trimming pared 0 bases from V and 1 base from J, leaving 11 bases between. Germline V gene data show CDR1 as SGHRS and CDR2 as YFSETQ. The CDR3 loop reads CASSLDGQRAKNIQYF. In DNA form, the CDR3 reads TGCGCCAGCAGCTTGGATGGACAGCGGGCCAAAAACATTCAGTACTTC.

The chain employs TRBV30 and TRBJ2-3; 9 bases line up with TRBD2. J lost 6 bases, V lost 6 bases, and 4 bases had no gene match. In germline, CDR1 is GTSNPN, CDR2 SVGIG (reference sequence). The CDR3 consists of 12 residues. CDR3 sequence: CACATSGDTQYF. The CDR3 nucleotides are TGTGCCTGCGCGACTAGCGGTGATACGCAGTATTTT.

The rearrangement joins TRBV12-5 to TRBJ2-2, with D unclear. The V and J ends lost 2 bases and 0 bases respectively, with 7 bases between them. The length of the CDR3 is 15 residues. CDR1 LGHNT and CDR2 FRNRAP come from the germline V gene. For the CDR3, the DNA is TGTGCTAGTGGTTTGCGACAAGCGAACACCGGGGAGCTGTTTTTT. This codes for CASGLRQANTGELFF.

V is TRBV5-1 and J is TRBJ1-6; TRBD1 matches 8 bases. The V gene end was trimmed by 2 bases and the J gene end by 7 bases; junction bases not matched to a gene: 5. Germline CDR1 is SGHRS and CDR2 is YFSETQ. The CDR3 extends over 15 amino acids. As DNA, the CDR3 is TGCGCCAGCAGCTTACTCGGACAGGGCAATTCACCCCTCCACTTT. Amino acids: CASSLLGQGNSPLHF. Filled out from reference TRBV5-1 and TRBJ1-6, the complete variable domain reads KAGVTQTPRYLIKTRGQQVTLSCSPISGHRSVSWYQQTPGQGLQFLFEYFSETQRNKGNFPGRFSGRQFSNSRSEMNVSTLELGDSALYLCASSLLGQGNSPLHFGNGTRLTVT.

This clonotype was seen only a few times. The CDR3 DNA follows: TGTGCCAGCAGCCCGGGCGTGGGTGCCTTAGGATCCTACAATGAGCAGTTCTTC. Translating it yields CASSPGVGALGSYNEQFF. The rearrangement uses TRBV5-6 and TRBJ2-1; no definite D call. The CDR3 consists of 18 residues. Germline CDR1 is SGHDT and CDR2 is YYEEEE. V was trimmed by 4 bases and J by 1 base, leaving 21 bases between them.